This TCR beta chain was found in a study of cytomegalovirus exposure and HLA in healthy donors (dated by TCRdb to the late 2010s). At the level of the whole study: According to a later analysis, the approximately 120 validation repertoires were produced on the same platform as the approximately 600 repertoires of the first cohort. The study aimed to test whether signatures of past pathogen exposure could be identified by cataloging public T cell receptors. In addition to the first cohort of 650 to 750 subjects, a separate validation cohort of approximately 120 different subjects was used. To predict cytomegalovirus infection status, the study combined high-throughput TCR immunosequencing, statistical association of individual TCRs with disease status, and machine learning. Points the paper makes about the study in general: The validation cohort had no HLA typing available for a later analysis, so co-occurrence within that cohort was assessed over all 120 or so repertoires. A total of fewer than 200 TCR beta chains were listed by the study as associated with cytomegalovirus. A later analysis found that TCRs clustered in the first cohort also tended to co-occur in the roughly 120 validation repertoires, with 94% of cluster scores above 0. The authors suggested that the approach could potentially be extended to other disease states and immunological phenotypes. In vitro tests confirmed that a few of the cytomegalovirus-associated TCR beta chains recognize cytomegalovirus antigens. In both the original and validation cohorts, the classifier was reported to diagnose cytomegalovirus status with high specificity and sensitivity. Across donors, most TCR sequences were observed very rarely, whereas some public TCRs were present in many individuals.

Donors formed part of the validation cohort, which comprised about 130 subjects and was distinct from the first cohort of 666 subjects. This clone was seen just once. No cognate antigen has been identified for it. Base qualities are not recorded, but no much larger clone differs from it by a single base. Via the germline V gene (reference sequence), CDR1 is SEHNR and CDR2 FQNEAQ. From its cysteine to its phenylalanine, the CDR3 spans 14 amino acids. The entry retains the CDR3 DNA only, 42 bases that are in frame from base 1. The germline ends are 13 bases apart after V is trimmed by 1 base and J by 6 bases. The protocol used for the library was the immunoSEQ multiplex PCR assay. The paper's data handling went like this. A statistical classification framework was built to diagnose cytomegalovirus status from the catalog of TCR beta chain sequences. The clones in this table, taken by TCRdb from immuneACCESS, are in-frame only. Not every clone is retained; where verified, under half of the shortfall comes from an unresolved V gene, and the cause of the rest is unknown. Clone size and V and J calls were adopted from that table, with D and trimming inferred from the DNA. The sample table records about 220,000 clones; 75% to 95% of these occur just once. The top ten hold around 1% of the sample.

The clonotype was recovered from a woman between 18 and 29 years old in good health and CMV-seronegative. The chain employs TRBV7-9 and TRBJ2-7; a weak D assignment points to TRBD2 (5 bases agree). Sample: PBMCs. The CDR3: CASSLGGLAGEQYF. In nucleotides, the sequence is TGTGCCAGCAGCTTAGGAGGTCTAGCTGGCGAGCAGTACTTC.